Listed below are T cell receptor beta chains from one sample, sequenced in a study of OX40 agonist ivuxolimab in advanced cancers. Assay: immunoSEQ multiplex PCR; the TCRdb copy retains only in-frame clones and omits some. The table includes some 80,000 clones, around 86% detected once. Specimen: CD4+ or CD8+ T cells sorted from blood, collected in a trial of the OX40 agonist ivuxolimab. These receptors originate from an adult with an advanced solid tumor such as melanoma, head and neck, liver or kidney cancer. The CDR3 runs from the conserved cysteine through the conserved F or W. The D gene is left open where the match is weak. The size field is filled for only some rows; it gives once, few, many or a size class.

size: NA; D: TRBD1; J: TRBJ1-2; V: TRBV10-3; CDR3: CAISSDRANYGYTF; DNA: TGTGCCATCAGTTCGGACAGGGCTAACTATGGCTACACCTTC
size: NA; D: NA; J: TRBJ2-7; V: TRBV9; CDR3: CASSVDMWGEQYF; DNA: TGTGCCAGCAGCGTAGATATGTGGGGCGAGCAGTACTTC
size: few; D: NA; J: TRBJ1-4; V: TRBV5-1; CDR3: CASSLGFGEKLFF; DNA: TGCGCCAGCAGCTTGGGTTTTGGTGAAAAACTGTTTTTT
size: NA; D: NA; J: TRBJ1-1; V: TRBV7-2; CDR3: CASSLEQVFMNTEAFF; DNA: TGTGCCAGCAGCTTAGAACAGGTCTTCATGAACACTGAAGCTTTCTTT
size: NA; D: TRBD1; J: TRBJ2-5; V: TRBV5-6; CDR3: CASRRTGGSTQYF; DNA: TGTGCCAGCAGGAGAACAGGGGGCTCGACCCAGTACTTC
size: NA; D: NA; J: TRBJ1-1; V: TRBV6-1; CDR3: CASREPGQLNTEAFF; DNA: TGTGCCAGCAGGGAACCCGGACAGCTGAACACTGAAGCTTTCTTT
size: NA; D: TRBD1; J: TRBJ2-3; V: TRBV28; CDR3: CASGLQGESDTQYF; DNA: TGTGCCAGCGGATTGCAGGGGGAGTCAGATACGCAGTATTTT
size: NA; D: TRBD1; J: TRBJ2-7; V: TRBV5-3; CDR3: CARSLDAGGEPYEQYF; DNA: TGTGCCAGAAGCTTGGACGCAGGGGGTGAGCCCTACGAGCAGTACTTC
size: NA; D: NA; J: TRBJ2-3; V: TRBV5-1; CDR3: CASSLNGPSSTDTQYF; DNA: TGCGCCAGCAGCTTGAATGGTCCTAGTAGCACAGATACGCAGTATTTT
size: NA; D: NA; J: TRBJ1-3; V: TRBV28; CDR3: CASSLSGGNTIYF; DNA: TGTGCCAGCAGTTTATCCGGGGGAAACACCATATATTTT
size: NA; D: NA; J: TRBJ2-7; V: TRBV10-2; CDR3: CASSESRGLEQYF; DNA: TGCGCCAGCAGTGAGTCGCGAGGGCTTGAGCAGTACTTC
size: NA; D: NA; J: TRBJ1-1; V: TRBV27; CDR3: CASRRSSSNTEAFF; DNA: TGTGCCAGCAGGAGAAGTTCTTCGAACACTGAAGCTTTCTTT
size: NA; D: NA; J: TRBJ2-2; V: TRBV6-5; CDR3: CASGLKHNTGELFF; DNA: TGTGCCAGCGGTCTTAAGCATAACACCGGGGAGCTGTTTTTT
size: NA; D: NA; J: TRBJ1-2; V: TRBV5-1; CDR3: CASSLSAEPYGYTF; DNA: TGCGCCAGCAGCTTGTCTGCGGAGCCGTATGGCTACACCTTC
size: few; D: NA; J: TRBJ2-1; V: TRBV5-4; CDR3: CASSWVQGSSYNEQFF; DNA: TGTGCCAGCAGTTGGGTACAGGGAAGCTCCTACAATGAGCAGTTCTTC
size: NA; D: NA; J: TRBJ2-3; V: TRBV18; CDR3: CASSPNNRDTQYF; DNA: TGTGCCAGCTCACCTAATAACAGGGATACGCAGTATTTT
size: NA; D: NA; J: TRBJ1-5; V: TRBV28; CDR3: CASSLDFRGAQHF; DNA: TGTGCCAGCAGTTTGGATTTCCGGGGAGCCCAGCATTTT
size: NA; D: NA; J: TRBJ1-5; V: TRBV5-8; CDR3: CASSLEKGARSNQPQHF; DNA: TGTGCCAGCAGCTTGGAGAAAGGGGCTCGTAGCAATCAGCCCCAGCATTTT
size: NA; D: TRBD2; J: TRBJ2-3; V: TRBV6-5; CDR3: CASSPTSGRADTQYF; DNA: TGTGCCAGCAGCCCTACTAGCGGACGGGCAGATACGCAGTATTTT
size: NA; D: NA; J: TRBJ1-6; V: TRBV4-1; CDR3: CASSQGHGNNSPLHF; DNA: TGCGCCAGCAGCCAAGGGCATGGCAATAATTCACCCCTCCACTTT
size: NA; D: NA; J: TRBJ2-7; V: TRBV7-9; CDR3: CASSPTGYEQYF; DNA: TGTGCCAGCAGCCCGACAGGCTACGAGCAGTACTTC
size: NA; D: NA; J: TRBJ1-5; V: TRBV4-1; CDR3: CASSFSLGPRTLSNQPQHF; DNA: TGCGCCAGCAGCTTTAGTCTCGGGCCTAGGACCCTTAGCAATCAGCCCCAGCATTTT